The 25 T cell receptor beta chains reported below all come from one sample, sequenced in a study of radiation and T cells in renal cell carcinoma. Noted time point: blood 4 weeks post-SBRT, at nephrectomy. Noted treatment: 15 Gy SBRT to primary tumor, nephrectomy 4 weeks later. Clones were read by immunoSEQ multiplex PCR, and TCRdb kept only the in-frame ones, dropping some. The sample lists 150,000 to 200,000 clones; 88% were seen once. The specimen comprised blood, sampled from a patient whose treatment included radiotherapy and nephrectomy. The receptors derive from a woman aged 45-65 years with renal cell carcinoma.

J is TRBJ1-5 and V is TRBV15; D is undetermined. Per germline, CDR1 LNHNV and CDR2 YYDKDF (reference sequence). V was trimmed by 0 bases and J by 6 bases, leaving 9 bases between them. This CDR3 is built from 14 residues. CDR3 DNA sequence: TGTGCCACCAGCAGAGATCGGGCAGGTCAGCCCCAGCATTTT. This sequence encodes CATSRDRAGQPQHF. The whole variable domain, remainder taken from reference TRBV15 and TRBJ1-5, is DAMVIQNPRYQVTQFGKPVTLSCSQTLNHNVMYWYQQKSSQAPKLLFHYYDKDFNNEADTPDNFQSRRPNTSFCFLDIRSPGLGDTAMYLCATSRDRAGQPQHFGDGTRLSIL.

V gene TRBV6-6 combines with J gene TRBJ1-6; the match to TRBD1 covers 11 bases. CDR3 length: 16 amino acids. V gave up 4 bases and J gave up 9 bases; unmatched junction bases: 8. Germline V CDR1 and CDR2: MNHNY, SVGAGI (reference sequence). CDR3 in amino acids: CASSFEDRGLGSPLHF. DNA of the CDR3: TGTGCCAGCAGTTTCGAGGACAGGGGGCTAGGTTCACCCCTCCACTTT.

The chain carries TRBV29-1 and TRBJ2-5; D not certain. V was shortened by 8 bases and J by 5 bases, with 12 bases between the two germline ends. The CDR3 extends over 11 amino acids. Germline assignment: CDR1 SQVTM and CDR2 ANQGSEA. Here the CDR3 DNA reads TGCAGCACTATACGCCAGGAGACCCAGTACTTC. This codes for CSTIRQETQYF.

This chain connects TRBV4-1 to TRBJ2-3, with D hard to call. Germline loops: CDR1 MGHRA, CDR2 YSYEKL. Between the trimmed V and J ends, which lost 1 base and 5 bases, there was a span of 7 bases. There are 13 residues in the CDR3. CDR3 DNA: TGCGCCAGCAGCCAAGGTCTCGGAGATACGCAGTATTTT. Translated, it gives CASSQGLGDTQYF.

The chain joins TRBV6-5 to TRBJ1-1, with TRBD1 as a possible D gene (5 bases). V was shortened by 5 bases and J by 7 bases, with 14 bases between the two germline ends. The CDR3 is 13 amino acids. Germline assignment: CDR1 MNHEY and CDR2 SVGAGI. The CDR3 loop reads CASSPGGRGEAFF. Here the CDR3 DNA reads TGTGCCAGCAGTCCCGGGGGGAGAGGTGAAGCTTTCTTT.

The chain couples TRBV30 to TRBJ2-3; 11 bases fit TRBD1. CDR1 and CDR2 from the germline V gene are GTSNPN and SVGIG (reference sequence). The CDR3 consists of 16 residues. V gave up 1 base and J gave up 5 bases; unmatched junction bases: 8. As DNA, the CDR3 is TGTGCCTGGAGTGCTCTTCTGGGACAGGGGGTAGATACGCAGTATTTT. This codes for CAWSALLGQGVDTQYF. The variable domain in full, with the rest retrieved from reference TRBV30 and TRBJ2-3, is SQTIHQWPATLVQPVGSPLSLECTVEGTSNPNLYWYRQAAGRGLQLLFYSVGIGQISSEVPQNLSASRPQDRQFILSSKKLLLSDSGFYLCAWSALLGQGVDTQYFGPGTRLTVL.

The V call is TRBV20-1, the J call TRBJ2-7; tentative D call: TRBD1 (6 bases). There are 11 residues in the CDR3. With 6 bases removed from V and 3 bases from J, the gap between germline ends came to 9 bases. In germline, CDR1 is DFQATT, CDR2 SNEGSKA (reference sequence). As DNA, the CDR3 is TGCAGTGCCCCACAGGGCTACGAGCAGTACTTC. This encodes CSAPQGYEQYF.

J is TRBJ2-2 and V is TRBV4-3, with D tentatively TRBD1 (5 bases). Germline V lookup: CDR1 LGHNA, CDR2 YSLEER. Trimming took off 6 bases at V and 5 bases at J, with 16 bases between the two ends. This CDR3 has 15 amino acids. The DNA for the CDR3 is TGCGCCAGCAGTCCAACCCAGGGTAATACCGGGGAGCTGTTTTTT. Its translation is CASSPTQGNTGELFF.

V and J are TRBV4-3 and TRBJ2-3; the match to TRBD2 covers 7 bases. CDR3 length: 14 residues. Germline lookup yields CDR1 LGHNA and CDR2 YSLEER. J lost 4 bases, V lost 4 bases, and 5 bases had no gene match. CDR3 in DNA: TGCGCCAGCAGCCGGACTAGTCCACCAGATACGCAGTATTTT. Amino acid sequence: CASSRTSPPDTQYF.

This rearrangement joins TRBV6-5 to TRBJ1-1, with a possible D match to TRBD1 (5 bases). Trimming took off 8 bases at V and 6 bases at J, with 19 bases between the two ends. Germline CDR1 and CDR2: MNHEY and SVGAGI. CDR3 length equals 14 residues. CDR3 region: CASWASGRRSEAFF. The CDR3 DNA is TGTGCCAGCTGGGCGTCGGGGCGAAGGTCTGAAGCTTTCTTT.

This clone was recorded once. The chain recombines TRBV13 with TRBJ2-7; 8 nucleotides align to TRBD1. The germline gives CDR1 PRHDT, CDR2 FYEKMQ (reference sequence). The J segment lost 2 bases and the V segment lost 4 bases, leaving 16 bases of the junction unmatched. This CDR3 contains 18 residues. The CDR3 region has the DNA TGTGCCAGCAGCTATCAGGGGGCCACCACAGCTGGGACCTACGAGCAGTACTTC. Encoded protein: CASSYQGATTAGTYEQYF.

This clone appeared a few times. The CDR3 DNA sequence: TGTGCCATCAGTTCATCTAGTAACACCGGGGAGCTGTTTTTT. Amino acid sequence: CAISSSSNTGELFF. The rearrangement links TRBV10-3 to TRBJ2-2; D unclear. Germline values: CDR1 ENHRY, CDR2 SYGVKD. V lost 5 bases, J lost 2 bases, and 9 bases lay in between. This CDR3 is 14 amino acids long.

The rearrangement links TRBV18 to TRBJ1-1, with 9 bases identical to TRBD1. Germline V gives CDR1 KGHSH, CDR2 LQKENI. The CDR3 spans 18 residues. V was pared by 6 bases and J by 4 bases, with 18 bases of the junction left unmatched. CDR3 region: CASSRDRANRKSPTEAFF. In nucleotides, the CDR3 is TGTGCCAGCTCTAGGGACAGGGCTAACAGAAAATCCCCCACTGAAGCTTTCTTT.

The chain employs TRBV19 and TRBJ2-3; the D gene could be TRBD1 or TRBD2 (5 bases each). Germline V lookup: CDR1 LNHDA, CDR2 SQIVND (reference sequence). V lost 3 bases and J 4 bases, leaving 14 bases between the germline ends. The CDR3 consists of 15 residues. The DNA for the CDR3 is TGTGCCAGTAGTATTGGGGGTGTCGACGCAGATACGCAGTATTTT. Translated: CASSIGGVDADTQYF.

This rearrangement joins TRBV6-1 to TRBJ1-1; a possible D gene is TRBD1 (6 bases). Germline V gene lookup returns CDR1 MNHNS and CDR2 SASEGT. The CDR3 is made up of 12 amino acids. Trimming cost V 6 bases and J 4 bases, with 9 bases left between them. This CDR3 reads CASRGGVTEAFF. CDR3 nucleotide sequence: TGTGCCAGCAGAGGGGGGGTCACTGAAGCTTTCTTT.

The V and J genes are TRBV5-4 and TRBJ1-2, with 7 bases identical to TRBD1. From germline, CDR1 is SGHNT and CDR2 YYREEE (reference sequence). The trim removed 4 bases at V and 10 bases at J, leaving 10 bases unmatched. The CDR3 has 13 residues. The CDR3, as DNA: TGTGCCAGCAGCCTAGACCGGGACAGCATCTACACCTTC. Amino acid sequence: CASSLDRDSIYTF.

The rearrangement joins TRBV5-6 to TRBJ1-1, with a possible D match to TRBD1 (5 bases). This CDR3 contains 12 residues. From germline, CDR1 is SGHDT and CDR2 YYEEEE. The V end lost 2 bases, the J end lost 9 bases, and 11 bases lay between the germline ends. The CDR3 is CASSLQVGKAFF. The DNA of the CDR3 is TGTGCCAGCAGCTTACAGGTGGGGAAAGCTTTCTTT.

The chain combines TRBV11-2 with TRBJ1-1; TRBD1 might be the D (5 bases). The CDR3 spans 13 residues. Looked up from germline, CDR1 is SGHAT and CDR2 is FQNNGV. Between the trimmed V and J ends, which lost 5 bases and 4 bases, there was a span of 11 bases. The CDR3 loop is CASSPQGRTEAFF. DNA for the CDR3: TGTGCCAGCAGCCCCCAGGGACGCACTGAAGCTTTCTTT.

V and J are TRBV19 and TRBJ2-7; the D gene is possibly TRBD2 (6 bases). The CDR3 spans 15 residues. The germline V gene has CDR1 LNHDA and CDR2 SQIVND (reference sequence). The V end lost 3 bases, the J end lost 3 bases, and 15 bases lay between the germline ends. CDR3 sequence: CASSIFGGGSYEQYF. Written as DNA, the CDR3 is TGTGCCAGTAGTATTTTCGGAGGAGGGAGCTACGAGCAGTACTTC. The entire variable domain, with the rest obtained from reference TRBV19 and TRBJ2-7, is as follows: DGGITQSPKYLFRKEGQNVTLSCEQNLNHDAMYWYRQDPGQGLRLIYYSQIVNDFQKGDIAEGYSVSREKKESFPLTVTSAQKNPTAFYLCASSIFGGGSYEQYFGPGTRLTVT.

This chain joins TRBV5-1 and TRBJ2-2; no clear D. The CDR3 loop spans 14 amino acids. CDR1 SGHRS and CDR2 YFSETQ come from the germline V gene. Trimming cost V 1 base and J 4 bases, with 8 bases left between them. CDR3 region: CASSLSPATGELFF. For the CDR3, the DNA is TGCGCCAGCAGCTTGTCTCCGGCCACCGGGGAGCTGTTTTTT.

This chain connects TRBV5-1 to TRBJ1-5; the match to TRBD1 covers 7 bases. The CDR3 extends over 15 amino acids. J gave up 7 bases and V 0 bases, and 7 bases lay outside the gene matches. Germline-derived CDR1 and CDR2 are SGHRS and YFSETQ. The CDR3 coding sequence is TGCGCCAGCAGCTTGGGACAGGGTCTTGGACAGCCCCAGCATTTT. Translation gives CASSLGQGLGQPQHF.

This chain links TRBV11-2 with TRBJ2-7, with TRBD1 matching 8 bases. CDR3 length equals 15 residues. With 5 bases clipped from V and 1 base from J, the junction kept 7 bases outside the gene matches. Germline CDR1 and CDR2: SGHAT and FQNNGV. CDR3: CASSIQGAKSYEQYF. CDR3 bases: TGTGCCAGCAGCATCCAGGGGGCTAAGTCCTACGAGCAGTACTTC.

This chain links TRBV21-1 with TRBJ1-6. TRBV21-1 is recorded as a pseudogene. This CDR3 spans 14 amino acids. Written as DNA, the CDR3 is TGTGCCAGCAGCACCGGGACCCCTAATTCACCCCTCCACTTT. Amino acids: CASSTGTPNSPLHF.

The V call is TRBV19, the J call TRBJ1-6, with no clear D. Germline V lookup: CDR1 LNHDA, CDR2 SQIVND (reference sequence). The CDR3 spans 15 residues. V shed 1 base and J shed 10 bases, with 14 bases lying between them. In DNA, the CDR3 is TGTGCCAGTAGTATAGGGGTTCTGGAATCCTCACCCCTCCACTTT. It yields the protein CASSIGVLESSPLHF.

This clone was seen only once. This chain uses TRBV6-1 with TRBJ2-2; no clear D. In germline, CDR1 is MNHNS, CDR2 SASEGT. CDR3 length equals 14 residues. Trimming stripped 7 bases from V and 1 base from J, with 10 bases between. CDR3 loop: CASKPRLNTGELFF. The CDR3 region has the DNA TGTGCCAGCAAACCCAGACTGAACACCGGGGAGCTGTTTTTT.